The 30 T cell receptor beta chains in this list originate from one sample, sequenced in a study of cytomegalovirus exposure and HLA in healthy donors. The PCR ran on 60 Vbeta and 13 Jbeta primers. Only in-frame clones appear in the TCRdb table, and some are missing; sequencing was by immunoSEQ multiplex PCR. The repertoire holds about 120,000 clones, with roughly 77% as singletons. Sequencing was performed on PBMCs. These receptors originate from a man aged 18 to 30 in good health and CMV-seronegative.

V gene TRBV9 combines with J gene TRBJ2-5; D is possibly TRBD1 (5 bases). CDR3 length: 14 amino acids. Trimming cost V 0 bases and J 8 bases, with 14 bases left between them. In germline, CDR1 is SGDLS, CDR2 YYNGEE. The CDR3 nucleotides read TGTGCCAGCAGCGTAGAGGGCAGGGAAGGTACCCAGTACTTC. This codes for CASSVEGREGTQYF.

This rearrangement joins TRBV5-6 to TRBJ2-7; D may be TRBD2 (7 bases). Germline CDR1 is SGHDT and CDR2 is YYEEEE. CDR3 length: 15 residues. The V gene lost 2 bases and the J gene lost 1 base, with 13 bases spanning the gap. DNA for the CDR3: TGTGCCAGCAGCTTTAAGGGGGGGAATTCCTACGAGCAGTACTTC. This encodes CASSFKGGNSYEQYF.

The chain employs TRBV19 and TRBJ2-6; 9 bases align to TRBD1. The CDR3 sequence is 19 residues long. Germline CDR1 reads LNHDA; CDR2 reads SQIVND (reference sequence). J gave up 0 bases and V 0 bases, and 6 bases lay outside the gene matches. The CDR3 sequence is CASSIDTGTGRSGANVLTF. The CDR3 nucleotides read TGTGCCAGTAGTATAGATACCGGGACAGGGCGCTCTGGGGCCAACGTCCTGACTTTC.

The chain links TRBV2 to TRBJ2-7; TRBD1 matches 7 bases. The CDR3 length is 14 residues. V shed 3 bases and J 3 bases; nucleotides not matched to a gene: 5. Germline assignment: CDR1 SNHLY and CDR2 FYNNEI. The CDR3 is CASSDRQGVYEQYF. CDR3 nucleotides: TGTGCCAGCAGTGACCGACAGGGTGTCTACGAGCAGTACTTC.

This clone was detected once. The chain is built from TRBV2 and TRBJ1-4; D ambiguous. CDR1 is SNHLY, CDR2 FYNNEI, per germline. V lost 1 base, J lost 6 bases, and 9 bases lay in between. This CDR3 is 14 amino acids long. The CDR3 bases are TGTGCCAGCAGTGAAGTTACGGTGGATGAAAAACTGTTTTTT. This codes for CASSEVTVDEKLFF.

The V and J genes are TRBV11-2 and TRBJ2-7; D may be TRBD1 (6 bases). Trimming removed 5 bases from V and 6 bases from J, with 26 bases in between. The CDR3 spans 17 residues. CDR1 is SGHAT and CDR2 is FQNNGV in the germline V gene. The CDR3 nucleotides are TGTGCCAGCAGCGTGGGGAGAGCAGGGGTCTTGTTCGGCGAGCAGTACTTC. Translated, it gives CASSVGRAGVLFGEQYF.

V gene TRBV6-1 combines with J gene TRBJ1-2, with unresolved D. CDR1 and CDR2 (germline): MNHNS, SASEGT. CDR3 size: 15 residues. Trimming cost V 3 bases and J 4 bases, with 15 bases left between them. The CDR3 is CASSDEGFPLYGYTF. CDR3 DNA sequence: TGTGCCAGCAGTGATGAGGGCTTTCCTCTCTATGGCTACACCTTC.

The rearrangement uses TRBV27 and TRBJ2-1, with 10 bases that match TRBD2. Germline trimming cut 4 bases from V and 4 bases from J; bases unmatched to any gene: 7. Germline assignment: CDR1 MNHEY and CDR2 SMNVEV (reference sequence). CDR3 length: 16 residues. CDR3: CASSSTSGSRYNEQFF. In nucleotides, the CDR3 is TGTGCCAGCAGTTCGACTAGCGGGTCGAGATACAATGAGCAGTTCTTC.

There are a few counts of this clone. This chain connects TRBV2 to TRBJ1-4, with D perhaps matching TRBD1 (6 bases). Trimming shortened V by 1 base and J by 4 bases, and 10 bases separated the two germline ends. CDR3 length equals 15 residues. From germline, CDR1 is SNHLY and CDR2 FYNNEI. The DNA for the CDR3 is TGTGCCAGCAGTGAAGGGACAGCTTATAATGAAAAACTGTTTTTT. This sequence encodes CASSEGTAYNEKLFF.

This CDR3 reads CASSAPTGAEQFF. The DNA for the CDR3 is TGTGCCAGTAGTGCTCCGACAGGAGCCGAGCAGTTCTTC. The chain carries TRBV19 and TRBJ2-1; tentatively, D is TRBD1 (6 bases). The V gene lost 5 bases and the J gene lost 10 bases, with 15 bases spanning the gap. CDR1 LNHDA and CDR2 SQIVND come from the germline V gene (reference sequence). This CDR3 has 13 residues.

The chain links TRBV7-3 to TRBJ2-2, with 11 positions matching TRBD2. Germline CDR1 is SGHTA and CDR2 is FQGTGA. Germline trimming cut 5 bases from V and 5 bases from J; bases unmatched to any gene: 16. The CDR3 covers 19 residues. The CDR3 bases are TGTGCCAGCAGCCCCCGGGGTAGCGGGGGGGCTATTGGAACCGGGGAGCTGTTTTTT. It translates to CASSPRGSGGAIGTGELFF.

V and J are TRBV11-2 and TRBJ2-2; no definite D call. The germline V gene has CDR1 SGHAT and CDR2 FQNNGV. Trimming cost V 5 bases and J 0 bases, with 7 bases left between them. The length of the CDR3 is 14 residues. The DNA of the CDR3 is TGTGCCAGCAGCGCCACTCCGAACACCGGGGAGCTGTTTTTT. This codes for CASSATPNTGELFF.

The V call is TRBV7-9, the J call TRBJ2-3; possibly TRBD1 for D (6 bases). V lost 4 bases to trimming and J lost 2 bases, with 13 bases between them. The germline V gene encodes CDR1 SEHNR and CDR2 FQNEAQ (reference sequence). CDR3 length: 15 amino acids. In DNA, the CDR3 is TGTGCCAGCAGCTCCCTGGGGGCAGACACAGATACGCAGTATTTT. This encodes CASSSLGADTDTQYF.

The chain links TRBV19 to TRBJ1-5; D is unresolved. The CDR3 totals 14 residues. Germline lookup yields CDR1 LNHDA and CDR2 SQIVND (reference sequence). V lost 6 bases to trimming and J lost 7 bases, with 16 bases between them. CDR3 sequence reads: CASSQSLFPQPQHF. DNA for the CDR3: TGTGCCAGTAGCCAAAGCCTCTTCCCCCAGCCCCAGCATTTT.

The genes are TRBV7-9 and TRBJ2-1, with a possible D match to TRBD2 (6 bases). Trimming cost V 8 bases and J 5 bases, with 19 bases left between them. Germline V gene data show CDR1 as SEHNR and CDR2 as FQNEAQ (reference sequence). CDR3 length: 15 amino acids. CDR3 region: CASSLGGAAHNEQFF. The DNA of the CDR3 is TGTGCCAGCTCCCTGGGCGGGGCGGCCCACAATGAGCAGTTCTTC.

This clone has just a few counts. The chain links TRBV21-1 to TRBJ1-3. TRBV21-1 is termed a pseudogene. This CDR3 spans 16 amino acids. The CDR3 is CASSKPGSSSGNTIYF. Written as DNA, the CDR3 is TGTGCCAGCAGCAAACCGGGGTCCTCCTCTGGAAACACCATATATTTT.

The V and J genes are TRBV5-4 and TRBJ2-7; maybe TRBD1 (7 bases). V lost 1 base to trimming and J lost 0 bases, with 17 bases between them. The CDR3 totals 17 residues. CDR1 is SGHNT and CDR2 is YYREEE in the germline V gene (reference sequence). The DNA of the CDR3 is TGTGCCAGCAGCTTGCAGGGGGGACACGACGGCTCCTACGAGCAGTACTTC. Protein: CASSLQGGHDGSYEQYF.

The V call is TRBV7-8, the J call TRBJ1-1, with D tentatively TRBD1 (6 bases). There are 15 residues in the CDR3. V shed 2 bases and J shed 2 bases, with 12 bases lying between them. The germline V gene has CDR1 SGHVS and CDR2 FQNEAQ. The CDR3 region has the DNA TGTGCCAGCAGCTTACTACAGGGTGGTAACACTGAAGCTTTCTTT. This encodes CASSLLQGGNTEAFF.

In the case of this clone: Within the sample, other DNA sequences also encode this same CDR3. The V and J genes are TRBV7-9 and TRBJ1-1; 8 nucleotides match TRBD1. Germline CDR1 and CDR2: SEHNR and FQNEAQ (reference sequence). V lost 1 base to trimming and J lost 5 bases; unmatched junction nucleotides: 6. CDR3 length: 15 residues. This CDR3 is CASSLDQGARTEAFF. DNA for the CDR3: TGTGCCAGCAGCTTAGACCAGGGGGCTAGGACTGAAGCTTTCTTT.

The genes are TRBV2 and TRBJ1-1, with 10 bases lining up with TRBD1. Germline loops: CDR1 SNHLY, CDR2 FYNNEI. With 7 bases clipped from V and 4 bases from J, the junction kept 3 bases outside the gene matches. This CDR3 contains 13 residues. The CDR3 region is CASKDRGITEAFF. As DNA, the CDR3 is TGTGCCAGCAAGGACAGGGGGATCACTGAAGCTTTCTTT.

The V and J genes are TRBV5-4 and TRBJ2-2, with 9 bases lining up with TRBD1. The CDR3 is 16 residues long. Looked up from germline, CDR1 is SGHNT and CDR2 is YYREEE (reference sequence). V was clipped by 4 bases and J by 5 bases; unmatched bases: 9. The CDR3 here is CASSDWGQGETGELFF. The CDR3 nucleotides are TGTGCCAGCAGCGATTGGGGACAGGGCGAGACCGGGGAGCTGTTTTTT.

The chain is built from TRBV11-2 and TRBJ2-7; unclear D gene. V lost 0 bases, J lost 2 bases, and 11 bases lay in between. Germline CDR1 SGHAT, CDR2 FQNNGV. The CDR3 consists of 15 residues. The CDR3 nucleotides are TGTGCCAGCAGCTTAGATCAACACAACGCCTACGAGCAGTACTTC. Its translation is CASSLDQHNAYEQYF.

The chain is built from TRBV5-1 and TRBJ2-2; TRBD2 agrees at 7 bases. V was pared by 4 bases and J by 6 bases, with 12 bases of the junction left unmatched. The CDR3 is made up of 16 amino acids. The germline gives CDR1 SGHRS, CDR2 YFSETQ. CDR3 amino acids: CASSPSGGGYAGELFF. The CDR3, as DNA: TGCGCCAGCAGCCCCTCAGGCGGGGGATATGCCGGGGAGCTGTTTTTT.

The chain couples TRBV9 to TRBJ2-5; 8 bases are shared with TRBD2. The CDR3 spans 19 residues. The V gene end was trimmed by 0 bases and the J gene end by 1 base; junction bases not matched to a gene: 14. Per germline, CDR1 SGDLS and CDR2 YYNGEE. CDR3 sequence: CASSVAPPSAGALQETQYF. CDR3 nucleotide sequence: TGTGCCAGCAGCGTAGCCCCACCGTCAGCGGGGGCGCTCCAAGAGACCCAGTACTTC.

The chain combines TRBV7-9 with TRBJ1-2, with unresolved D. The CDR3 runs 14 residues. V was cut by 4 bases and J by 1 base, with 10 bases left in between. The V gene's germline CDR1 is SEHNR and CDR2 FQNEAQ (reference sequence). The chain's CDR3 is CASSSTGYNYGYTF. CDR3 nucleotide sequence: TGTGCCAGCAGCTCCACGGGATATAACTATGGCTACACCTTC. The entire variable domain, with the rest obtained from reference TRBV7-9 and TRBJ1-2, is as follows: DTGVSQNPRHKITKRGQNVTFRCDPISEHNRLYWYRQTLGQGPEFLTYFQNEAQLEKSRLLSDRFSAERPKGSFSTLEIQRTEQGDSAMYLCASSSTGYNYGYTFGSGTRLTVV.

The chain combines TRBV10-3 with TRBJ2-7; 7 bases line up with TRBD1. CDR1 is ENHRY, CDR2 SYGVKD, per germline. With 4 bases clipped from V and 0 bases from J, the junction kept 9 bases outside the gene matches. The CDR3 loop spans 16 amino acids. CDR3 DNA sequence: TGTGCCATCAGTGGTGACAGGGAAAGGAGCTCCTACGAGCAGTACTTC. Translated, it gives CAISGDRERSSYEQYF.

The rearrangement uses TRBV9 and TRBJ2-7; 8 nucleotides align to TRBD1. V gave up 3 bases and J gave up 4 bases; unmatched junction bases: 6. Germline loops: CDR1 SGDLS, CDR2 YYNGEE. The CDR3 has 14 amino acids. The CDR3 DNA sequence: TGTGCCAGCAGCGAAACAGGGGGATCTTACGAGCAGTACTTC. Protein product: CASSETGGSYEQYF.

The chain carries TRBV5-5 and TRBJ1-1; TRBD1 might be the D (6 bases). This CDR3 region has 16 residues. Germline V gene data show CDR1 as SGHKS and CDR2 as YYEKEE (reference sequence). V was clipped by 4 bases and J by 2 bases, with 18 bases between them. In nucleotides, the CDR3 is TGTGCCAGCAGCCTGGGAACAGGGCCAACTAACACTGAAGCTTTCTTT. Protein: CASSLGTGPTNTEAFF.

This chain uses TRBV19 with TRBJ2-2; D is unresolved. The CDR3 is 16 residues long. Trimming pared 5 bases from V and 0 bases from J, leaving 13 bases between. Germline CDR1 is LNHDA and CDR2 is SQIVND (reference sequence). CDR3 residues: CASSLWASANTGELFF. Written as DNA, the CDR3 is TGTGCCAGTAGTCTCTGGGCTTCCGCGAACACCGGGGAGCTGTTTTTT.

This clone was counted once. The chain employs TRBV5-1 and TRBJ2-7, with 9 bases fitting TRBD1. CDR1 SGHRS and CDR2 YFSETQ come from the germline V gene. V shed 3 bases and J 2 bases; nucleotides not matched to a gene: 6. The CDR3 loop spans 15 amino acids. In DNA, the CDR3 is TGCGCCAGCAGCTCAGACGGGACAGGGCCCTACGAGCAGTACTTC. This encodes CASSSDGTGPYEQYF. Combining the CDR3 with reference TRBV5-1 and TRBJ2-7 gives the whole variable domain KAGVTQTPRYLIKTRGQQVTLSCSPISGHRSVSWYQQTPGQGLQFLFEYFSETQRNKGNFPGRFSGRQFSNSRSEMNVSTLELGDSALYLCASSSDGTGPYEQYFGPGTRLTVT.